Listed below are T cell receptor beta chains from one sample, sequenced in a study of tumor-infiltrating lymphocytes in primary liver carcinoma. Via MiXCR, TCRdb re-called the multiplex PCR reads, giving one row per CDR3 protein. The sample lists roughly 80,000 distinct CDR3 sequences; around 75% were seen once. The sequenced material came from liver tumor tissue from sampling region 4. The receptors derive from a woman aged 55-69 years with primary liver carcinoma and hepatitis B virus infection. CDR3s include the opening cysteine and the closing phenylalanine or tryptophan. A D gene is named only where the DNA matches it firmly. Some rows have no size entry. The others give once, few or many, or a class for an expanded clone.

14	-	-	TRBV11-3	TRBJ2-3	CGSNFRTITDTQYF	TGTGGCAGCAACTTTCGGACTATCACAGATACGCAGTATTTT
15	-	-	TRBV7-9	TRBJ1-2	CASSPTGGKNYGCTF	-
14	-	-	TRBV6-1	TRBJ2-7	CDSSGGRGSDDQYF	TGTGACAGCAGTGGAGGAAGGGGCTCGGACGACCAGTACTTC
16	-	TRBD1	TRBV6-2/TRBV6-3	TRBJ1-1	CASRRLWGQKSTEAFF	TGTGCCAGCAGAAGATTATGGGGACAGAAGAGCACTGAAGCTTTCTTT
15	-	-	TRBV30	TRBJ2-6	CAWSKWGSGANVPTF	-
17	-	-	TRBV4-2	TRBJ2-5	CASSQTGSRNIPETQYF	TGTGCCAGCAGCCAAACCGGGTCTCGGAATATCCCAGAGACCCAGTACTTC
16	-	TRBD2	TRBV29-1	TRBJ2-3	CSVGVPGLAVVDTQYF	TGCAGCGTTGGAGTACCGGGACTAGCGGTTGTGGATACGCAGTATTTT
17	many	-	TRBV7-8	TRBJ2-3	CASSLALGQSSTDTQYF	TGTGCCAGCAGCTTAGCGCTCGGACAGTCTAGCACAGATACGCAGTATTTT
13	-	-	TRBV2	TRBJ2-7	CASNRDNSYEQYF	TGTGCCAGCAATCGGGACAACTCCTACGAGCAGTACTTC
15	many	-	TRBV6-4	TRBJ2-1	CASSDGAEKYNEQFF	TGTGCCAGCAGTGACGGGGCGGAGAAATACAATGAGCAGTTCTTC
14	few	-	TRBV6-1	TRBJ1-2	CACSGGSEHYGYTF	TGTGCCTGCAGTGGAGGTTCCGAGCACTATGGCTACACCTTC
17	-	-	TRBV6-1	TRBJ1-1	CASSRNPLQTSPSIAFF	TGTGCCAGCAGTCGTAACCCCCTTCAGACGAGCCCGTCAATAGCTTTCTTT
17	many	TRBD2	TRBV7-8	TRBJ2-3	CASSLGTSGPSTDTQYF	TGTGCCAGCAGCTTAGGGACTAGCGGGCCGAGCACAGATACGCAGTATTTT
15	-	-	TRBV7-9	TRBJ2-5	CANKKGPAGVEIQYF	TGTGCCAACAAAAAGGGTCCAGCAGGGGTAGAGATCCAGTACTTC
16	-	TRBD1	TRBV29-1	TRBJ1-2	CSVEYAGQGNGNGYTF	TGCAGCGTTGAATATGCCGGACAGGGCAATGGTAATGGCTACACCTTT
14	-	-	TRBV11-1	TRBJ1-1	CASSLRRGQNEAFF	TGTGCCAGCAGCTTGAGACGAGGACAGAACGAAGCCTTCTTT
12	many	-	TRBV10-2	TRBJ2-1	CASSQAENEQFF	TGCGCCAGCAGCCAAGCTGAGAATGAGCAGTTCTTC
14	many	TRBD1	TRBV5-4	TRBJ2-5	CASSTGQGIETQYF	TGTGCCAGCAGCACGGGACAGGGGATAGAGACCCAGTACTTC
12	-	-	TRBV12-3/TRBV12-4	TRBJ2-7	CVSCRSGVQLYF	TGTGTCAGCTGTCGATCCGGGGTCCAGCTGTACTTC
16	-	TRBD2	TRBV6-4	TRBJ2-3	CASSDLAGESTDTQYF	TGTGCCAGCAGTGACTTAGCGGGAGAGTCCACAGATACGCAGTATTTC
14	-	-	TRBV9	TRBJ2-7	CASNAAGQPYEQYF	TGTGCCAGCAACGCGGCAGGACAGCCATACGAGCAGTACTTC
13	many	-	TRBV28	TRBJ2-5	CASSLSGQETQYF	TGTGCCAGCAGTTTATCGGGCCAAGAGACCCAGTACTTC